The T cell receptor (beta chain) under discussion was sequenced for a study of cytomegalovirus exposure and HLA in healthy donors. Study background: Earlier, 100 million to 130 million unique TCR beta sequences were recovered from around 190 million T cells by an analysis. An early release of data contained 80 million to 85 million unique TCRs, which came from HLA-typed donors.

The PCR contained 60 Vbeta and 13 Jbeta primers. The method was immunoSEQ multiplex PCR; TCRdb's version includes in-frame clones alone and lacks a portion of them. The sample contains about 220,000 clones, over 60% of which appear only once. Study outcomes and limitations: A list of roughly 160 TCR beta chains associated with cytomegalovirus was given. For most TCR beta V segments, an earlier analysis put the productive rate at about 90% or about 30% of the time.

The CDR3 length is 13 residues. Trimming removed 5 bases from V and 0 bases from J, with 8 bases in between. Germline V gene lookup returns CDR1 ENHRY and CDR2 SYGVKD. This clone was detected only a few times. Its antigen remains unknown. The receptor was isolated from a male donor in good health and CMV-seronegative. The material sequenced was PBMCs. The V gene is TRBV10-3, the J gene TRBJ2-7; D may be TRBD1 (6 bases). CDR3 sequence: CAISNRVSYEQYF. The CDR3 DNA follows: TGTGCCATCAGTAACAGGGTCTCCTACGAGCAGTACTTC.